One and the same sample provided the 30 T cell receptor beta chains below, sequenced in a study of blood T cell repertoires in COVID-19. Using immunoSEQ multiplex PCR, the repertoire was profiled, and TCRdb retains in-frame clones only, with some absent. Among fewer than 200,000 clones listed, 89% were seen once. Material: peripheral blood. The receptors were gathered from a young man who had recovered from COVID-19.

The genes are TRBV28 and TRBJ2-5; TRBD1 agrees at 9 bases. The V and J ends lost 3 bases and 7 bases, in that order; junction bases with no gene match: 12. Per germline, CDR1 MDHEN and CDR2 SYDVKM. This CDR3 comprises 16 residues. In DNA form, the CDR3 reads TGTGCCAGCAGTTTGGACCGGGGACAGGGATTCGGGACCCAGTACTTC. This translates into CASSLDRGQGFGTQYF.

This chain links TRBV6-5 with TRBJ2-7; TRBD1 matches at 10 bases. Germline V gene sequence: CDR1 MNHEY, CDR2 SVGAGI. The junction had 5 bases not matched to a gene; V was cut back by 5 bases and J by 4 bases. The CDR3 runs 14 residues. The CDR3 DNA sequence: TGTGCCAGCAGTCTCGACAGGGGGCTATACGAGCAGTACTTC. Its protein product is CASSLDRGLYEQYF.

This clone was observed a handful of times. The rearrangement uses TRBV5-8 and TRBJ1-1, with a possible D match to TRBD1 (6 bases). The germline gives CDR1 SGHTS, CDR2 YDEGEE. Trimming stripped 1 base from V and 0 bases from J, with 13 bases between. CDR3 size: 16 residues. The CDR3 loop is CASSLNGGALNTEAFF. The DNA of the CDR3 is TGTGCCAGCAGCTTGAACGGGGGGGCGTTGAACACTGAAGCTTTCTTT.

The CDR3 reads CASSYSGTTNYGYTF. In DNA, the CDR3 is TGTGCCAGCAGCTATTCCGGGACAACTAACTATGGCTACACCTTC. The chain couples TRBV5-4 to TRBJ1-2; D possibly corresponds to TRBD1 (6 bases). The length of the CDR3 is 15 residues. Germline V gene sequence: CDR1 SGHNT, CDR2 YYREEE (reference sequence). V gave up 3 bases and J gave up 0 bases, with 12 bases separating them.

This clone was detected a few times. This chain joins TRBV19 and TRBJ1-5, with 7 bases aligning to TRBD1. Germline CDR1 is LNHDA and CDR2 is SQIVND (reference sequence). V lost 3 bases to trimming and J lost 0 bases; unmatched junction nucleotides: 5. This CDR3 spans 16 amino acids. The CDR3 loop reads CASSMRAGGSNQPQHF. The DNA of the CDR3 is TGTGCCAGTAGTATGCGGGCAGGGGGTAGCAATCAGCCCCAGCATTTT.

The rearrangement joins TRBV6-5 to TRBJ1-1, with D perhaps matching TRBD1 (5 bases). The CDR3 loop spans 14 amino acids. Germline CDR1 MNHEY, CDR2 SVGAGI. V gave up 8 bases and J gave up 0 bases, with 13 bases separating them. CDR3 region: CASGGGAMNTEAFF. CDR3 nucleotides: TGTGCCAGCGGGGGAGGGGCCATGAACACTGAAGCTTTCTTT.

This chain links TRBV28 with TRBJ1-1; 8 bases are a match to TRBD1. The ends lost 4 bases at V and 1 base at J; junction bases unmatched: 2. Germline V lookup: CDR1 MDHEN, CDR2 SYDVKM. The CDR3 length is 14 residues. This CDR3 reads CASSSGGTNTEAFF. The CDR3 coding sequence is TGTGCCAGCAGTTCAGGGGGCACGAACACTGAAGCTTTCTTT.

The rearrangement links TRBV29-1 to TRBJ2-1, with D perhaps matching TRBD2 (5 bases). Trimming cost V 8 bases and J 6 bases, with 11 bases left between them. CDR3 length: 11 amino acids. Germline loops: CDR1 SQVTM, CDR2 ANQGSEA. Here the CDR3 reads CSSHRGNEQFF. CDR3 coding DNA: TGCAGCTCCCACCGGGGCAATGAGCAGTTCTTC.

The rearrangement uses TRBV5-1 and TRBJ2-7, with TRBD1 identical over 9 bases. There are 14 residues in the CDR3. The germline V gene has CDR1 SGHRS and CDR2 YFSETQ. Unmatched junction bases numbered 8, after V lost 5 bases and J lost 5 bases. For the CDR3, the DNA is TGCGCCAGCAGTCACCGGGACAGGGCCCACGAGCAGTACTTC. Translated: CASSHRDRAHEQYF.

The chain recombines TRBV18 with TRBJ2-2; TRBD1 aligns across 7 bases. Germline loops: CDR1 KGHSH, CDR2 LQKENI. This CDR3 region has 15 residues. The J segment lost 3 bases and the V segment lost 8 bases, leaving 9 bases of the junction unmatched. The CDR3 sequence is CASTLDRVDTGELFF. The CDR3 bases are TGTGCCAGCACCCTAGACAGGGTGGACACCGGGGAGCTGTTTTTT. The full variable domain, its missing parts supplied by reference TRBV18 and TRBJ2-2, is NAGVMQNPRHLVRRRGQEARLRCSPMKGHSHVYWYRQLPEEGLKFMVYLQKENIIDESGMPKERFSAEFPKEGPSILRIQQVVRGDSAAYFCASTLDRVDTGELFFGEGSRLTVL.

The gene calls are TRBV6-5 and TRBJ2-5, with 7 positions matching TRBD1. Germline V gene lookup returns CDR1 MNHEY and CDR2 SVGAGI. The V and J ends lost 8 bases and 5 bases, in that order; junction bases with no gene match: 11. There are 14 residues in the CDR3. For the CDR3, the DNA is TGTGCCAGCTGTAGCCAACAGGGGCGGGAGACCCAGTACTTC. Translating gives CASCSQQGRETQYF.

The gene calls are TRBV7-9 and TRBJ1-2; a possible D gene is TRBD1 (6 bases). Looked up from germline, CDR1 is SEHNR and CDR2 is FQNEAQ (reference sequence). The V and J ends lost 2 bases and 4 bases respectively, with 14 bases between them. This CDR3 has 15 residues. CDR3 coding DNA: TGTGCCAGCAGCTTACCTGGGGGGGCGATCTATGGCTACACCTTC. Protein: CASSLPGGAIYGYTF.

The chain is built from TRBV30 and TRBJ2-7; a possible D gene is TRBD1 (6 bases). The germline gives CDR1 GTSNPN, CDR2 SVGIG (reference sequence). The CDR3 is made up of 13 amino acids. V lost 6 bases, J lost 5 bases, and 17 bases lay in between. In DNA form, the CDR3 reads TGTGCCTGCGCCGTGGTAAGGGGGAACGAGCAGTACTTC. It translates to CACAVVRGNEQYF.

The chain joins TRBV3-1 (or the pseudogene TRBV3-2) to TRBJ1-6; D remains ambiguous. CDR3 size: 12 residues. Germline V gives CDR1 LGHDT, CDR2 YNNKEL (reference sequence). V was shortened by 1 base and J by 7 bases, with 2 bases between the two germline ends. The CDR3 DNA reads as TGTGCCAGCAGCCAAGCGAATTCACCCCTCCACTTT. This translates into CASSQANSPLHF.

V gene TRBV2 combines with J gene TRBJ1-2, with 9 bases lining up with TRBD1. J gave up 8 bases and V 6 bases, and 7 bases lay outside the gene matches. This CDR3 region has 13 residues. Germline CDR1 SNHLY, CDR2 FYNNEI. The CDR3: CASSGQGLGGYTF. The CDR3 DNA reads as TGTGCCAGCAGCGGACAGGGGTTGGGAGGCTACACCTTC.

V is TRBV5-1 and J is TRBJ2-4; TRBD1 is a possible D gene (5 bases). The germline V gene has CDR1 SGHRS and CDR2 YFSETQ. This CDR3 is 14 amino acids long. The V and J ends lost 7 bases and 6 bases respectively, with 17 bases between them. CDR3 in DNA: TGCGCCAGCTTCCTCACCCAGGGATCAAACATTCAGTACTTC. Its translation: CASFLTQGSNIQYF.

The CDR3 loop is CASSQVAVITGNTIYF. The CDR3 DNA reads as TGCGCCAGCAGCCAAGTTGCGGTGATTACTGGAAACACCATATATTTT. The chain has TRBV4-1 and TRBJ1-3; D not certain. This CDR3 comprises 16 residues. The V and J ends lost 1 base and 2 bases respectively, with 12 bases between them. CDR1 and CDR2 (germline): MGHRA, YSYEKL.

The CDR3 DNA reads as TGTGCCAGTAGTATGGGTAGCGGGAGAACAGATACGCAGTATTTT. Translation gives CASSMGSGRTDTQYF. The chain uses TRBV19 and TRBJ2-3; TRBD2 agrees at 9 bases. With 3 bases clipped from V and 3 bases from J, the junction kept 4 bases outside the gene matches. The length of the CDR3 is 15 residues. Germline CDR1 LNHDA, CDR2 SQIVND (reference sequence).

The chain uses TRBV6-2 or TRBV6-3 and TRBJ2-1; 15 positions agree with TRBD2. The CDR3 contains 16 residues. Germline trimming cut 5 bases from V and 8 bases from J; bases unmatched to any gene: 7. Germline V lookup: CDR1 MNHEY, CDR2 SVGEGT. CDR3 DNA sequence: TGTGCCAGCAGTAAATGGACTAGCGGGAGGGCATATGAGCAGTTCTTC. Translation gives CASSKWTSGRAYEQFF.

This chain links TRBV29-1 with TRBJ2-1; unclear D gene. The CDR3 runs to 10 residues. Trimming removed 4 bases from V and 7 bases from J, with 5 bases in between. Germline V CDR1 and CDR2: SQVTM, ANQGSEA. The CDR3 bases are TGCAGCGTTGGTGAGAATGAGCAGTTCTTC. Protein sequence: CSVGENEQFF.

In DNA form, the CDR3 reads TGTGCGCGAGCGTCTTTGAGGGCCAACGTCCTGACTTTC. Amino acid sequence: CARASLRANVLTF. The chain recombines TRBV30 with TRBJ2-6; no reliable D call. CDR1 and CDR2 (germline): GTSNPN, SVGIG (reference sequence). This CDR3 spans 13 amino acids.

This chain uses TRBV5-5 with TRBJ1-5, with no clear D. There are 15 residues in the CDR3. Germline V gene lookup returns CDR1 SGHKS and CDR2 YYEKEE (reference sequence). V lost 6 bases and J lost 6, with 19 bases in between. The CDR3 loop is CASTPRRPRVQPQHF. CDR3 in DNA: TGTGCCAGCACCCCTCGGCGGCCGCGGGTTCAGCCCCAGCATTTT.

The chain has TRBV5-4 and TRBJ1-3; 8 bases are a match to TRBD1. The CDR3 runs to 13 residues. V lost 0 bases to trimming and J lost 8 bases; unmatched junction nucleotides: 1. The germline V gene has CDR1 SGHNT and CDR2 YYREEE (reference sequence). Written as DNA, the CDR3 is TGTGCCAGCAGCTTGGACAGGGGGGACACCATATATTTT. Residues: CASSLDRGDTIYF.

This clone was observed a single time. V usage is TRBV6-5 and J usage is TRBJ1-4; D possibly corresponds to TRBD1 (6 bases). The V end was cut by 6 bases, the J end by 5 bases, with 10 bases between. CDR3 length: 13 residues. Germline-derived CDR1 and CDR2 are MNHEY and SVGAGI. The CDR3 here is CASSDRPNEKLFF. Written as DNA, the CDR3 is TGTGCCAGCAGCGACAGGCCCAATGAAAAACTGTTTTTT.

V usage is TRBV3-1 (or the pseudogene TRBV3-2) and J usage is TRBJ1-1; D remains ambiguous. The CDR3 is made up of 15 amino acids. Trimming cost V 8 bases and J 1 base, with 17 bases left between them. Looked up from germline, CDR1 is LGHDT and CDR2 is YNNKEL (reference sequence). The CDR3 DNA reads as TGTGCCAGCGGGCGGGGTACAACGCGGAACACTGAAGCTTTCTTT. Its translation: CASGRGTTRNTEAFF.

This chain uses TRBV5-4 with TRBJ1-4, with TRBD1 matching over 7 bases. The CDR3 runs 17 residues. J was trimmed by 8 bases and V by 0 bases; bases with no gene match: 13. CDR1 and CDR2 from the germline V gene are SGHNT and YYREEE (reference sequence). This CDR3 is CASSLGGGIGFGEKLFF. In DNA form, the CDR3 reads TGTGCCAGCAGCTTGGGAGGGGGCATTGGATTTGGCGAAAAACTGTTTTTT.

This chain joins TRBV5-1 and TRBJ2-5; possibly TRBD1 for D (5 bases). Trimming left V 1 base short and J 0 bases short, with 10 bases between. Per the germline V gene, CDR1 is SGHRS and CDR2 is YFSETQ. The CDR3 extends over 15 amino acids. CDR3 coding DNA: TGCGCCAGCAGCTTGCAGACAGCGTACCAAGAGACCCAGTACTTC. Translating gives CASSLQTAYQETQYF.

The chain joins TRBV24-1 to TRBJ2-2; D is uncertain. Germline V lookup: CDR1 KGHDR, CDR2 SFDVKD. CDR3 length equals 14 residues. The ends were cut back, 4 bases at V and 7 bases at J, with 12 bases in the middle. The CDR3 sequence: CATSEVGLGGELFF. The CDR3 DNA reads as TGTGCCACCAGTGAGGTTGGGCTGGGCGGGGAGCTGTTTTTT.

Only one count was recorded for this clone. The V gene is TRBV7-2, the J gene TRBJ2-7; the match to TRBD2 covers 7 bases. The CDR3 totals 16 residues. V shed 0 bases, J shed 1 base, and the junction held 6 bases outside the gene matches. CDR1 is SGHTA, CDR2 FQGNSA, per germline. The CDR3 sequence: CASSLALAEYSYEQYF. For the CDR3, the DNA is TGTGCCAGCAGCTTAGCTCTAGCGGAGTATTCCTACGAGCAGTACTTC.

The chain is built from TRBV14 and TRBJ1-2, with D hard to call. CDR1 is SGHDN, CDR2 FVKESK, per germline. This CDR3 has 12 amino acids. With 1 base removed from V and 8 bases from J, the gap between germline ends came to 8 bases. The CDR3, as DNA: TGTGCCAGCAGCCAAGGGAGATTAGGCTACACCTTC. Translating it yields CASSQGRLGYTF.